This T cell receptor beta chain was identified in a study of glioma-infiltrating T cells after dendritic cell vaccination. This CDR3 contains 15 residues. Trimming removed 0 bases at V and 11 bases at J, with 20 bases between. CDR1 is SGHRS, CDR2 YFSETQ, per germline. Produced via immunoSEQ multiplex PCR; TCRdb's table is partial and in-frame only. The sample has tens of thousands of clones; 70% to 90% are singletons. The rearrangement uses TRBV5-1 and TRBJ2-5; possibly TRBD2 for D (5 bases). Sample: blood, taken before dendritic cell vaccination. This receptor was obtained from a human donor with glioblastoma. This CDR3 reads CASSLESSAIGEQYF. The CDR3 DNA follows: TGCGCCAGCAGCTTGGAGTCAAGTGCGATCGGGGAGCAGTACTTC. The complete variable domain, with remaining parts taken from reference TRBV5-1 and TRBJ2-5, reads KAGVTQTPRYLIKTRGQQVTLSCSPISGHRSVSWYQQTPGQGLQFLFEYFSETQRNKGNFPGRFSGRQFSNSRSEMNVSTLELGDSALYLCASSLESSAIGEQYFGPGTRLLVL.